This T cell receptor (beta chain) was observed in a study of T cell responses to AZD1222 COVID-19 vaccine. Broader study findings: Dominant at 160-218 and 743-854, vaccine-associated CD4 TCRs also spanned spike. Targets within unmutated variant regions were reportedly found for nearly half of spike-specific TCRs.

Trimming shortened V by 0 bases and J by 5 bases, and 7 bases separated the two germline ends. CDR3 size: 13 residues. The germline gives CDR1 LNHDA, CDR2 SQIVND (reference sequence). This clone was seen once. As yet, its antigen is unknown. The table came from immunoSEQ multiplex PCR; TCRdb's copy has only in-frame clones and leaves some out. The sample includes 100,000 to 150,000 clones, around 92% of them seen just once. This chain joins TRBV19 and TRBJ1-2; D is ambiguous. This clonotype originated in an adult who received the AZD1222 COVID-19 vaccine. This specimen consisted of peripheral blood, obtained 28 days after the second AZD1222 dose. In DNA form, the CDR3 reads TGTGCCAGTAGTATAGATAATCTTTATGGCTACACCTTC. Its translation is CASSIDNLYGYTF. Filled out from reference TRBV19 and TRBJ1-2, the complete variable domain reads DGGITQSPKYLFRKEGQNVTLSCEQNLNHDAMYWYRQDPGQGLRLIYYSQIVNDFQKGDIAEGYSVSREKKESFPLTVTSAQKNPTAFYLCASSIDNLYGYTFGSGTRLTVV.